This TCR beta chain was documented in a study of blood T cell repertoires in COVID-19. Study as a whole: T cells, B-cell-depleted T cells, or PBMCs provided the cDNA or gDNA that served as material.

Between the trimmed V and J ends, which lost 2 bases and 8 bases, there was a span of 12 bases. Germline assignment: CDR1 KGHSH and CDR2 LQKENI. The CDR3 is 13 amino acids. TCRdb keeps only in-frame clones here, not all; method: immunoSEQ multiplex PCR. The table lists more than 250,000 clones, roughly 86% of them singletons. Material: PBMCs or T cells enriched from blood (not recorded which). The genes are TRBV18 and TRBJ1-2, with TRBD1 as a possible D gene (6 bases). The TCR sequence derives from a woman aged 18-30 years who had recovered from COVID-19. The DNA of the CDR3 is TGTGCCAGCTCACCAATACAGGGCTTCGGCTACACCTTC. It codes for CASSPIQGFGYTF.